These 6 T cell receptor beta chains share one sample of origin, sequenced in a study of a mutant IDH1 vaccine in newly diagnosed glioma. The antigens for these receptors are not known. Sequenced by immunoSEQ multiplex PCR; TCRdb stores in-frame clones only, minus some. This table holds 45,000 to 60,000 clones, 85% to 90% found once. Regarding time point: week 35, safety follow-up. The investigators gave 300 ug of mutant IDH1 20-mer peptide in each vaccine dose, together with topical imiquimod. Sample: PBMCs, taken from a glioma patient whose treatment included an IDH1 peptide vaccine. Receptor source: a woman between 40 and 55 years old with glioma.

The V gene is TRBV7-2, the J gene TRBJ2-1; TRBD1 agrees at 7 bases. The CDR3 length is 15 residues. J was trimmed by 0 bases and V by 6 bases; bases with no gene match: 5. CDR1 and CDR2 (germline): SGHTA, FQGNSA. The CDR3 loop is CASRPGGGSYNEQFF. CDR3 DNA sequence: TGTGCCAGCAGGCCAGGGGGTGGCTCCTACAATGAGCAGTTCTTC.

The chain has TRBV7-6 and TRBJ1-4; D unclear. CDR1 and CDR2 (germline): SGHVS, FNYEAQ. Trimming stripped 7 bases from V and 3 bases from J, with 6 bases between. This CDR3 has 12 amino acids. The CDR3 here is CASTQPNEKLFF. CDR3 sequence (DNA): TGTGCCAGCACTCAGCCTAATGAAAAACTGTTTTTT.

V and J are TRBV5-1 and TRBJ1-4; possibly TRBD1 for D (5 bases). CDR1 and CDR2 (germline): SGHRS, YFSETQ. The CDR3 runs 14 residues. Trimming stripped 7 bases from V and 0 bases from J, with 10 bases between. CDR3 DNA: TGCGCCAGCGCAACGACAGCAACTAATGAAAAACTGTTTTTT. Protein sequence: CASATTATNEKLFF. The variable domain in full, with the rest retrieved from reference TRBV5-1 and TRBJ1-4, is KAGVTQTPRYLIKTRGQQVTLSCSPISGHRSVSWYQQTPGQGLQFLFEYFSETQRNKGNFPGRFSGRQFSNSRSEMNVSTLELGDSALYLCASATTATNEKLFFGSGTQLSVL.

Only one count was recorded for this clone. This CDR3 reads CASLRGQSTDTQYF. The CDR3 nucleotides are TGCGCCAGCCTCAGGGGGCAAAGCACAGATACGCAGTATTTT. The J gene is TRBJ2-3, the V gene TRBV5-1; 8 positions match TRBD1. Germline V gene data show CDR1 as SGHRS and CDR2 as YFSETQ. CDR3 length equals 14 residues. V lost 7 bases to trimming and J lost 0 bases; unmatched junction nucleotides: 4.

This chain joins TRBV2 and TRBJ2-3, with no clear D. Trimming removed 3 bases at V and 8 bases at J, with 6 bases between. Germline V lookup: CDR1 SNHLY, CDR2 FYNNEI. This CDR3 is 11 amino acids long. CDR3 protein: CASSDHATQYF. CDR3 DNA: TGTGCCAGCAGTGATCACGCTACGCAGTATTTT.

The chain recombines TRBV4-2 with TRBJ2-3; 8 nucleotides line up with TRBD2. This CDR3 is built from 15 residues. Germline V gene sequence: CDR1 LGHNA, CDR2 YNFKEQ. V gave up 3 bases and J gave up 6 bases; unmatched junction bases: 8. The CDR3 sequence: CASSQRLAIRDTQYF. The DNA of the CDR3 is TGTGCCAGCAGCCAGAGACTAGCGATCAGGGATACGCAGTATTTT.